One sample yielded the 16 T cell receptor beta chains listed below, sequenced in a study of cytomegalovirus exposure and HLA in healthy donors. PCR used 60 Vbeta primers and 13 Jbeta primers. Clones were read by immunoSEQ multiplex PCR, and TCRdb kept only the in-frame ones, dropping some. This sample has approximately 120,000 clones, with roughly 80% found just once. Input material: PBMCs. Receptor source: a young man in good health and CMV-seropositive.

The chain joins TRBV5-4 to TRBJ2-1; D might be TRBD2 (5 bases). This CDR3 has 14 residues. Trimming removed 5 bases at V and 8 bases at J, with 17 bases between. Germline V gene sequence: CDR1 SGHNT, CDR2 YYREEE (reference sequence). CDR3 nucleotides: TGTGCCAGCAGTAGACCGGACCTGGACTATGAGCAGTTCTTC. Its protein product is CASSRPDLDYEQFF.

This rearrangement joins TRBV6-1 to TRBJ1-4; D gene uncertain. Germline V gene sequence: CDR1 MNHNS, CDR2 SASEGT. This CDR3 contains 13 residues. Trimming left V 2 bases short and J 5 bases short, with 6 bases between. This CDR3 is CASSEQANEKLFF. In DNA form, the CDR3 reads TGTGCCAGCAGTGAACAGGCCAATGAAAAACTGTTTTTT.

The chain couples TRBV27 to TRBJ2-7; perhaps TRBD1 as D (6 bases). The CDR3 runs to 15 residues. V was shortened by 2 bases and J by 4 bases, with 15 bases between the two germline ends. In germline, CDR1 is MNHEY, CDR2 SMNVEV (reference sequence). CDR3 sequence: CASSLTPGQMYEQYF. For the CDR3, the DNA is TGTGCCAGCAGTTTAACCCCCGGACAGATGTACGAGCAGTACTTC.

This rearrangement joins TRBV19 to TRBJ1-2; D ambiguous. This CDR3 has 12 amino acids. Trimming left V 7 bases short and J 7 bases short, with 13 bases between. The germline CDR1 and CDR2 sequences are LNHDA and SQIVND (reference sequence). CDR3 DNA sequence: TGTGCCAGTACCCCAGGAATCTTTGGCTACACCTTC. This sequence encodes CASTPGIFGYTF.

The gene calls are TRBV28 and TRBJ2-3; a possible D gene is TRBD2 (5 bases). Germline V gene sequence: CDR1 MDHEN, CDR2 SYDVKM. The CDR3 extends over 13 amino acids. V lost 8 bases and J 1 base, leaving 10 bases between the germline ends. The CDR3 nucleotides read TGTGCCAGCGGTAGGACTGGCACAGATACGCAGTATTTT. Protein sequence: CASGRTGTDTQYF.

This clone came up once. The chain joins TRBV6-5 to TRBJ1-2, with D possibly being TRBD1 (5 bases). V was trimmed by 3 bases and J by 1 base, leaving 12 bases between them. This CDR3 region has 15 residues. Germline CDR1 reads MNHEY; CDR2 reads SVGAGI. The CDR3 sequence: CASSYGTNNNYGYTF. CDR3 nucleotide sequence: TGTGCCAGCAGTTATGGGACTAACAATAACTATGGCTACACCTTC.

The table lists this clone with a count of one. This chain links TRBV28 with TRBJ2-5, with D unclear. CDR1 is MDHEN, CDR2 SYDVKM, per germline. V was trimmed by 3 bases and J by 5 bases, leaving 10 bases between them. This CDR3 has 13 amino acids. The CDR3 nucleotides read TGTGCCAGCAGTTTGCGCTACGGGGAGACCCAGTACTTC. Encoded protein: CASSLRYGETQYF.

The CDR3 sequence is CASSWGGRETQYF. CDR3 nucleotides: TGTGCCAGCAGTTGGGGCGGGAGGGAGACCCAGTACTTC. This sequence joins TRBV27 and TRBJ2-5; TRBD2 matches 8 bases. V was clipped by 4 bases and J by 5 bases; unmatched bases: 3. Looked up from germline, CDR1 is MNHEY and CDR2 is SMNVEV (reference sequence). There are 13 residues in the CDR3.

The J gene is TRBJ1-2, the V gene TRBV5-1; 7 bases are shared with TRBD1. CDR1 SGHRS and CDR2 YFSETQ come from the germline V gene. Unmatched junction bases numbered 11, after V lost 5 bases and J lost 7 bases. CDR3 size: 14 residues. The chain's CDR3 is CASSRDSGAFGYTF. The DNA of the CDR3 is TGCGCCAGCAGTCGGGACAGCGGAGCTTTTGGCTACACCTTC.

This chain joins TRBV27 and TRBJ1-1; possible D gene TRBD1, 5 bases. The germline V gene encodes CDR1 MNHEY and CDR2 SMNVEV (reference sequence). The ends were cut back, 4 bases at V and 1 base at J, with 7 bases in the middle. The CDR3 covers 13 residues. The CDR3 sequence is CASSYGQNTEAFF. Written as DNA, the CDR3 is TGTGCCAGCAGTTACGGACAGAACACTGAAGCTTTCTTT.

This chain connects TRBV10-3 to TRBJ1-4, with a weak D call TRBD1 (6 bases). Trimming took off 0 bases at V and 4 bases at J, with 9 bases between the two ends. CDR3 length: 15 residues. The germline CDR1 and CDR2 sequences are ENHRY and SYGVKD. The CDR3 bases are TGTGCCATCAGTGAGTCAGGGGGATATAATGAAAAACTGTTTTTT. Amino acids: CAISESGGYNEKLFF.

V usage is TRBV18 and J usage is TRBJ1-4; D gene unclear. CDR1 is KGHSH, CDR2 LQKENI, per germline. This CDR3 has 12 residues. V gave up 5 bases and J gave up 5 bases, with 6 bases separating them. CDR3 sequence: CASSSLNEKLFF. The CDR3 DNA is TGTGCCAGCTCATCTCTCAATGAAAAACTGTTTTTT.

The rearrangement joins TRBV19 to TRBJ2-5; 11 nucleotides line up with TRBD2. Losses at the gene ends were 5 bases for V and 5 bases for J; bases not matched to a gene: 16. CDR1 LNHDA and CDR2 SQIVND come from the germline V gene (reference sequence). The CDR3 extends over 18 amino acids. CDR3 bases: TGTGCCAGTAGTGTTATAGCGGGGGGGCCCCTCCCTGGTGAGACCCAGTACTTC. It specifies CASSVIAGGPLPGETQYF.

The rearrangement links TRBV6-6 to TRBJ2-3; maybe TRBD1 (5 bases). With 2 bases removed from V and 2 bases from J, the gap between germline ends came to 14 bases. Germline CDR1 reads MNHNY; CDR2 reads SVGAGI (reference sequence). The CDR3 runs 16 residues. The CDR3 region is CASSYRKGATTDTQYF. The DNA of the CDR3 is TGTGCCAGCAGTTACAGAAAAGGGGCGACCACAGATACGCAGTATTTT.

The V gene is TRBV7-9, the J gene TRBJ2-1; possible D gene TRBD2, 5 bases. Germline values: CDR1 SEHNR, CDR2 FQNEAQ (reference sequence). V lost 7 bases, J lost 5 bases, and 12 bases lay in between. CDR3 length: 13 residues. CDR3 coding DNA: TGTGCCAGCACCCGCACGGGGAACAATGAGCAGTTCTTC. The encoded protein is CASTRTGNNEQFF.

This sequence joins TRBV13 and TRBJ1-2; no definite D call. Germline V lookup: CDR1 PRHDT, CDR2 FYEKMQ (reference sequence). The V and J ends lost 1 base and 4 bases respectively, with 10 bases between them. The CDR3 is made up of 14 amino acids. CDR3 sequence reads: CASSLAPGSYGYTF. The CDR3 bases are TGTGCCAGCAGCTTAGCCCCGGGGTCCTATGGCTACACCTTC.